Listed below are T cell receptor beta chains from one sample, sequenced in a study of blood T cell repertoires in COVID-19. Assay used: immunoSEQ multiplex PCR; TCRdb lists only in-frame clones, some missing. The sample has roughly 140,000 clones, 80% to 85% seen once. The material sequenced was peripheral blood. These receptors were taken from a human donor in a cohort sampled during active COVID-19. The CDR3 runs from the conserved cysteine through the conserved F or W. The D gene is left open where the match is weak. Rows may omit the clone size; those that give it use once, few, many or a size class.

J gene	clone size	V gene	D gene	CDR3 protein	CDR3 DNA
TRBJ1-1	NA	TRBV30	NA	CAWDRRETEAFF	TGTGCCTGGGACAGGCGCGAGACTGAAGCTTTCTTT
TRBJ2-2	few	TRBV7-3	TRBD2	CASSPAAGGLWELFF	TGTGCCAGCAGCCCCGCGGCGGGGGGACTCTGGGAGCTGTTTTTT
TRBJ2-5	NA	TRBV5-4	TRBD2	CASSLAREGMAETQYF	TGTGCCAGCAGCTTGGCCAGGGAGGGGATGGCAGAGACCCAGTACTTC
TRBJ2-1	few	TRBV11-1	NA	CASRADRTPGDEQFF	TGTGCCAGCCGTGCGGATCGGACACCGGGAGATGAGCAGTTCTTC
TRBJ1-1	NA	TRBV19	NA	CASSINTLFTEAFF	TGTGCCAGTAGTATCAACACCCTGTTCACTGAAGCTTTCTTT
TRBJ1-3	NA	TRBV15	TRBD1	CATSMGTGDTIYF	TGTGCCACCAGCATGGGGACAGGGGACACCATATATTTT
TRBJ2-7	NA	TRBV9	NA	CASSSRTNSYEQYF	TGTGCCAGCAGCTCTCGGACTAACTCCTACGAGCAGTACTTC
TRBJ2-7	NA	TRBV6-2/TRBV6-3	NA	CASSYSGPGVVHEQYF	TGTGCCAGCAGTTACTCGGGCCCAGGGGTCGTCCACGAGCAGTACTTC
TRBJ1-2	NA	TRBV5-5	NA	CASSLSVGNNYGYTF	TGTGCCAGCAGCTTGAGCGTAGGCAATAACTATGGCTACACCTTC
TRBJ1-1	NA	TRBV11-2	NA	CASSLQGWSTEAFF	TGTGCCAGCAGCTTGCAGGGGTGGTCCACTGAAGCTTTCTTT
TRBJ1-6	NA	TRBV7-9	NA	CASSLGAGANSPLHF	TGTGCCAGCAGCTTGGGGGCGGGGGCTAATTCACCCCTCCACTTT
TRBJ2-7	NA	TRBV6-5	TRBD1	CASSYDRGLYEQYF	TGTGCCAGCAGTTACGACAGGGGGCTCTACGAGCAGTACTTC
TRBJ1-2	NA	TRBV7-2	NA	CASSGRQGRNYGYTF	TGTGCCAGCAGCGGGAGGCAGGGCCGGAACTATGGCTACACCTTC
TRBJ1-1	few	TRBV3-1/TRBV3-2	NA	CASSQARHLEAFF	TGTGCCAGCAGCCAAGCCCGACACCTTGAAGCTTTCTTT
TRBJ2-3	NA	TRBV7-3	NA	CASSLTRTDTSTDTQYF	TGTGCCAGCAGCTTAACGAGGACAGATACTAGCACAGATACGCAGTATTTT
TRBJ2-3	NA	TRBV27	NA	CASTFAGLSTDTQYF	TGTGCCAGCACCTTTGCGGGGCTGAGCACAGATACGCAGTATTTT
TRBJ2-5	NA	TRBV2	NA	CASIKRRQAGYQETQYF	TGTGCCAGCATTAAGCGTCGACAGGCGGGTTACCAAGAGACCCAGTACTTC
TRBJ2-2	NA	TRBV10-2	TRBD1	CASSVPEGTGLNTGELFF	TGCGCCAGCAGTGTGCCTGAGGGGACAGGGTTGAACACCGGGGAGCTGTTTTTT
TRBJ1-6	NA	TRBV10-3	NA	CAIRVDIQNSPLHF	TGTGCCATCAGGGTGGACATACAAAATTCACCCCTCCACTTT
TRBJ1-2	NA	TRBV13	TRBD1	CASSSRTGDFYGYTF	TGTGCCAGCAGCTCCCGGACAGGGGATTTCTATGGCTACACCTTC
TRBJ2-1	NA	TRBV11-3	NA	CASSLRSSYNEQFF	TGTGCCAGCAGCTTAAGGAGCTCCTACAATGAGCAGTTCTTC
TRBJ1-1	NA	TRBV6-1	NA	CASSERGLKAFF	TGTGCCAGCAGTGAAAGAGGGTTAAAAGCTTTCTTT
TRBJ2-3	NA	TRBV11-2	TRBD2	CASSLGAGGLTDTQYF	TGTGCCAGCAGCTTAGGGGCGGGGGGGCTCACAGATACGCAGTATTTT
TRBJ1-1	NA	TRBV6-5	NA	CATKSTPAGTEAFF	TGTGCCACGAAATCAACTCCCGCGGGCACTGAAGCTTTCTTT
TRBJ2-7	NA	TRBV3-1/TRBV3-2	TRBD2	CASAGLAGSEQYF	TGTGCCAGCGCGGGACTAGCGGGGTCTGAGCAGTACTTC
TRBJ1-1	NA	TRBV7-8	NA	CASNLDTGFLTEAFF	TGTGCCAGCAACCTAGATACAGGGTTTTTGACTGAAGCTTTCTTT
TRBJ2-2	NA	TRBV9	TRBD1	CASSVDQGANTGELFF	TGTGCCAGCAGCGTAGATCAGGGGGCGAACACCGGGGAGCTGTTTTTT
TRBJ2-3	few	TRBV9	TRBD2	CASSVTSGTDTQYF	TGTGCCAGCAGCGTGACTAGCGGCACAGATACGCAGTATTTT
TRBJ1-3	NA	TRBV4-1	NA	CASSQGWQGSGNTIYF	TGCGCCAGCAGCCAAGGATGGCAGGGCTCTGGAAACACCATATATTTT
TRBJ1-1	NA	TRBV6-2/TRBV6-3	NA	CASSYSGEVGAFF	TGTGCCAGCAGTTACTCCGGGGAAGTGGGGGCTTTCTTT
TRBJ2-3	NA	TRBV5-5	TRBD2	CASSLGGGAADTQYF	TGTGCCAGCAGCTTGGGCGGGGGGGCTGCAGATACGCAGTATTTT
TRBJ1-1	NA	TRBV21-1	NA	CASSEEEGTEAFF	TGTGCCAGCAGCGAAGAAGAGGGCACTGAAGCTTTCTTT
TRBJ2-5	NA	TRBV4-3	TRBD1	CASSQTGFQETQYF	TGCGCCAGCAGCCAGACAGGGTTTCAAGAGACCCAGTACTTC
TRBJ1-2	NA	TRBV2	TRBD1	CASRTGAGQRDGYTF	TGTGCCAGCAGGACGGGGGCGGGACAGCGGGATGGCTACACCTTC
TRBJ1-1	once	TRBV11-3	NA	CASSPRGGQTEAFF	TGTGCCAGCAGCCCGCGGGGGGGGCAAACTGAAGCTTTCTTT
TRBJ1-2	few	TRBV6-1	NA	CASSEVGEGGYTF	TGTGCCAGCAGTGAAGTGGGAGAGGGAGGCTACACCTTC
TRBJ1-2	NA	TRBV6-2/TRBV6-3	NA	CASSYREFIWSYGYTF	TGTGCCAGCAGTTACAGGGAGTTCATATGGAGTTATGGCTACACCTTC
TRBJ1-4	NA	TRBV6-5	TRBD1	CASTRYRGANEKLFF	TGTGCCAGCACCCGATACAGGGGAGCTAATGAAAAACTGTTTTTT
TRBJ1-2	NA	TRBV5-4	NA	CASSRQENYGYTF	TGTGCCAGCAGCCGACAGGAGAACTATGGCTACACCTTC
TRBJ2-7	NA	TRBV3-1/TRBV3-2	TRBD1	CASSHQVLDRAAHEQYF	TGTGCCAGCAGTCACCAAGTCCTTGACAGGGCGGCCCACGAGCAGTACTTC
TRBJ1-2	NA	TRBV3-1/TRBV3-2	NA	CASSQGVGAGYTF	TGTGCCAGCAGCCAAGGGGTAGGGGCGGGCTACACCTTC
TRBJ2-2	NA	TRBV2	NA	CASSVQLTTGELFF	TGTGCCAGCAGTGTACAGTTAACCACCGGGGAGCTGTTTTTT
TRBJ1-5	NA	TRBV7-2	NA	CASSSGGVRQPQHF	TGTGCCAGCAGCTCGGGGGGGGTTCGGCAGCCCCAGCATTTT
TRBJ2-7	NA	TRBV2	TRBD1	CASLDRGYEQYF	TGTGCCAGCCTAGACAGGGGCTACGAGCAGTACTTC
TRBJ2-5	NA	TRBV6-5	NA	CASSRESQETQYF	TGTGCCAGCAGCCGGGAGAGCCAAGAGACCCAGTACTTC
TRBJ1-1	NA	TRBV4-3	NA	CASSRNRDTQRAFF	TGCGCCAGCAGCCGAAACCGGGACACCCAAAGGGCTTTCTTT
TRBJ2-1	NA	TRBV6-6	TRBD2	CASTPLGRDEQFF	TGTGCCAGCACTCCCTTGGGGAGGGATGAGCAGTTCTTC
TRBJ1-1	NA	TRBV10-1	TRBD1	CASRDREDTEAFF	TGCGCCAGCAGGGACAGGGAGGACACTGAAGCTTTCTTT
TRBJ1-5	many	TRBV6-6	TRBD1	CASSNPDRGSNQPQHF	TGTGCCAGCAGTAACCCGGACAGGGGAAGCAATCAGCCCCAGCATTTT
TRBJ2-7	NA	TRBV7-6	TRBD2	CASSSEGLGVYEQYF	TGTGCCAGCAGCTCAGAGGGACTAGGGGTATACGAGCAGTACTTC
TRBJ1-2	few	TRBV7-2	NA	CASSLEYGYTF	TGTGCCAGCAGCTTGGAGTATGGCTACACCTTC